This TCR beta chain was observed in a study of early T cells in non-severe SARS-CoV-2 infection. Across the whole study: Unsorted whole-blood RNA was sequenced in bulk, leaving chains unpaired. General study findings and limits: VDJdb matching favored anti-spike CD8 responses, missing private and CD4 specificities.

With regard to this clonotype: The antigen is undetermined.

Molecules of cDNA were individually given unique molecular identifiers that were attached to them. TCRdb passed the 5' RACE reads through MiXCR, listing each CDR3 protein once. Of roughly 110,000 distinct CDR3 sequences listed, more than 9.5% are singletons. Trimming took 2 bases from V and 8 from J, leaving 7 bases between them. The CDR3 is 11 residues long. Germline V gene lookup returns CDR1 DFQATT and CDR2 SNEGSKA (reference sequence). The J gene is TRBJ2-1, the V gene TRBV20-1; a weak D match, TRBD1 (6 bases). Sequencing was done on a sample of whole blood. The receptor comes from an adult who was a healthcare worker with PCR-confirmed SARS-CoV-2 infection or an uninfected control (not recorded which). The CDR3 loop reads CSARRTDEQFF. CDR3 DNA: TGCAGTGCTAGAAGGACAGATGAGCAGTTCTTC.